This TCR beta chain was recorded in a study of OX40 agonist ivuxolimab in advanced cancers. Study results and caveats: Relative to CD4+ cells, CD8+ T cells on average had more expanded clones.

This CDR3 has 13 amino acids. Germline V gives CDR1 SGHTS, CDR2 YDEGEE. V lost 9 bases, J lost 9 bases, and 9 bases stayed unmatched. Here immunoSEQ multiplex PCR was the method, and the copy in TCRdb shows in-frame clones only, minus some. Of around 60,000 clones in the sample, approximately 91% were seen once. Points on this clone: Its antigen is still unknown.

This clonotype was obtained from an adult with an advanced solid tumor such as melanoma, head and neck, liver or kidney cancer. This specimen was CD4+ or CD8+ T cells sorted from blood, taken in a trial of the OX40 agonist ivuxolimab. This chain links TRBV5-8 with TRBJ1-4; TRBD1 matches 9 bases. DNA of the CDR3: TGTGCCACAACAGGGGGCGCGGAGAAAAAACTGTTTTTT. Protein sequence: CATTGGAEKKLFF.